This TCR beta chain came from a study of T cell changes during pregnancy in multiple sclerosis. The repertoire was sequenced with immunoSEQ multiplex PCR; TCRdb's copy has only in-frame clones and lacks some. The table lists tens of thousands of clones, about 89% of them singletons. Germline V gene sequence: CDR1 SGHRS, CDR2 YFSETQ. This CDR3 region has 15 residues. V trimming: 0 bases; J trimming: 1 base; junction bases outside the gene matches: 2. The source was peripheral blood, collected in the first trimester of pregnancy. The receptor was isolated from a female donor in good health, enrolled as a control in a pregnancy study. The chain uses TRBV5-1 and TRBJ2-5; TRBD2 matches at 8 bases. The CDR3 DNA is TGCGCCAGCAGCTTGGACGGGGGGGCCCAAGAGACCCAGTACTTC. Its protein is CASSLDGGAQETQYF.